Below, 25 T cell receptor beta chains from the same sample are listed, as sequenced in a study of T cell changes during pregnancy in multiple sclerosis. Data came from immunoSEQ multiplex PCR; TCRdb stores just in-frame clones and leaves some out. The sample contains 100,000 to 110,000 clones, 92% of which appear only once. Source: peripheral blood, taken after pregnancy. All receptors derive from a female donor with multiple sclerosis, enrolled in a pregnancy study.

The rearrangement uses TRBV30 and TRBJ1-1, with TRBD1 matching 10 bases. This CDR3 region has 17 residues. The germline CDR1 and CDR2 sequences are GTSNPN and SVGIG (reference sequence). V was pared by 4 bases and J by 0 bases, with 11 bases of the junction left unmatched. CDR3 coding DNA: TGTGCCTGGAAACCCCGGCGGGACAGGGGTTTGAACACTGAAGCTTTCTTT. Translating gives CAWKPRRDRGLNTEAFF. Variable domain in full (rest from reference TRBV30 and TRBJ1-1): SQTIHQWPATLVQPVGSPLSLECTVEGTSNPNLYWYRQAAGRGLQLLFYSVGIGQISSEVPQNLSASRPQDRQFILSSKKLLLSDSGFYLCAWKPRRDRGLNTEAFFGQGTRLTVV.

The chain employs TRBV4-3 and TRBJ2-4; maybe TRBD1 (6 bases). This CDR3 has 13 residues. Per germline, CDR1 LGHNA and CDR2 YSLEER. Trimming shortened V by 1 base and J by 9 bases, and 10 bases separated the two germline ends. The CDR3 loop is CASSQGEGGIQYF. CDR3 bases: TGCGCCAGCAGCCAAGGTGAAGGGGGCATTCAGTACTTC.

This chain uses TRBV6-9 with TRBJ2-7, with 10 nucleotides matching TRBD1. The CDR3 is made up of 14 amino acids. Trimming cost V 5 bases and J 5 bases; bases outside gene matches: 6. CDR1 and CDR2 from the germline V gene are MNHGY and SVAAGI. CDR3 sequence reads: CASSEGGQGDEQYF. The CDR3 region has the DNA TGTGCCAGCAGTGAAGGAGGACAGGGGGACGAGCAGTACTTC.

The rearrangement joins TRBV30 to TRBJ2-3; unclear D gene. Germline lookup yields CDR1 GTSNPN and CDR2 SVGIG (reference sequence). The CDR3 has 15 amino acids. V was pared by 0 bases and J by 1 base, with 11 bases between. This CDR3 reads CAWSVTQRGTDTQYF. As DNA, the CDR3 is TGTGCCTGGAGTGTAACCCAGCGAGGCACAGATACGCAGTATTTT. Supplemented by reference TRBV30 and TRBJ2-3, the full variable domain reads SQTIHQWPATLVQPVGSPLSLECTVEGTSNPNLYWYRQAAGRGLQLLFYSVGIGQISSEVPQNLSASRPQDRQFILSSKKLLLSDSGFYLCAWSVTQRGTDTQYFGPGTRLTVL.

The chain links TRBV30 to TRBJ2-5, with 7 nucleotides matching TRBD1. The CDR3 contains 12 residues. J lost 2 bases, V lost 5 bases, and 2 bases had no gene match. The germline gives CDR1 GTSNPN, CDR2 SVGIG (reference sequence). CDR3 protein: CAWDREQETQYF. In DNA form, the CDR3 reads TGTGCCTGGGACAGGGAACAAGAGACCCAGTACTTC.

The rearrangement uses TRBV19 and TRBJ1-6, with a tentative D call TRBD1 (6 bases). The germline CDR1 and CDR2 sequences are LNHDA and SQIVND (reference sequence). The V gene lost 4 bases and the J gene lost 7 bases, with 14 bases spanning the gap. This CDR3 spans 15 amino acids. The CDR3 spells CASSTLRTANSPLHF. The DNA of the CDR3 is TGTGCCAGTAGTACGCTTCGGACAGCAAATTCACCCCTCCACTTT.

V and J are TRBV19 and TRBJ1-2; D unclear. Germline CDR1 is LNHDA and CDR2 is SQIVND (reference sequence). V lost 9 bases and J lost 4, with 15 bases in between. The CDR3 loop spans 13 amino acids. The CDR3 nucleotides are TGTGCCAGCGGACTCGAACGGGGCTATGGCTACACCTTC. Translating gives CASGLERGYGYTF.

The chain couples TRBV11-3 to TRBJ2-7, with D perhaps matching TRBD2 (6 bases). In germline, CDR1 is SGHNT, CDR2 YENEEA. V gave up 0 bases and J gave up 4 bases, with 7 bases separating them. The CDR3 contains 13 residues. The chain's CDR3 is CASSLEAGYEQYF. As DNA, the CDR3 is TGTGCCAGCAGCTTAGAGGCGGGGTACGAGCAGTACTTC.

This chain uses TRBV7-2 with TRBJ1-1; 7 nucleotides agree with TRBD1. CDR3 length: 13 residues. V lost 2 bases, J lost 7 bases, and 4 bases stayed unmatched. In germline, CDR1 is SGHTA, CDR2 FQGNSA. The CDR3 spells CASSLRGDSEAFF. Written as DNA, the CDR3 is TGTGCCAGCAGCTTACGAGGGGACAGTGAAGCTTTCTTT. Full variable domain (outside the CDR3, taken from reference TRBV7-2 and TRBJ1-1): GAGVSQSPSNKVTEKGKDVELRCDPISGHTALYWYRQSLGQGLEFLIYFQGNSAPDKSGLPSDRFSAERTGGSVSTLTIQRTQQEDSAVYLCASSLRGDSEAFFGQGTRLTVV.

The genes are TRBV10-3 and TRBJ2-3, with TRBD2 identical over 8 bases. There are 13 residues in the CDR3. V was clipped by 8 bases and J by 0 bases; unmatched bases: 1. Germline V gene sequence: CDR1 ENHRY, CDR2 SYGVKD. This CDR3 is CAIASGSTDTQYF. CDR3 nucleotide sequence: TGTGCCATCGCTAGCGGGAGCACAGATACGCAGTATTTT.

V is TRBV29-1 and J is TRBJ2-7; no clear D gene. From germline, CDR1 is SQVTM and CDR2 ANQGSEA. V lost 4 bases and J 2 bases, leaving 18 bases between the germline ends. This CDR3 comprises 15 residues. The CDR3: CSVAFSGRFAYEQYF. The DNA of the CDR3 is TGCAGCGTTGCTTTTTCGGGTCGATTCGCCTACGAGCAGTACTTC.

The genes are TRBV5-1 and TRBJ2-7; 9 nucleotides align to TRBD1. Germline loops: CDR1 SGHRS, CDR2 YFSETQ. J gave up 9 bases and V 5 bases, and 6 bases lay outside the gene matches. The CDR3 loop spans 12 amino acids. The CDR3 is CASSFRTGAQYF. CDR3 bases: TGCGCCAGCAGTTTTAGGACAGGGGCGCAGTACTTC. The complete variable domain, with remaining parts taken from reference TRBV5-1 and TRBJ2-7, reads KAGVTQTPRYLIKTRGQQVTLSCSPISGHRSVSWYQQTPGQGLQFLFEYFSETQRNKGNFPGRFSGRQFSNSRSEMNVSTLELGDSALYLCASSFRTGAQYFGPGTRLTVT.

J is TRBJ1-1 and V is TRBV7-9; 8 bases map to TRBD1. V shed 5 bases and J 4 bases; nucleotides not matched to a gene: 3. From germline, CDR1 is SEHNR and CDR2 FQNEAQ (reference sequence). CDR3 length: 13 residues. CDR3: CASSLQGGTEAFF. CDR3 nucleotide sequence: TGTGCCAGCAGCCTACAGGGGGGCACTGAAGCTTTCTTT.

This chain's CDR3 is CASSAGGWADTQYF. The CDR3 region has the DNA TGTGCCAGTTCCGCGGGGGGCTGGGCAGATACGCAGTATTTT. This chain links TRBV11-2 with TRBJ2-3; 8 nucleotides align to TRBD2. Germline CDR1 and CDR2: SGHAT and FQNNGV. V lost 9 bases to trimming and J lost 4 bases; unmatched junction nucleotides: 9. The CDR3 is 14 amino acids.

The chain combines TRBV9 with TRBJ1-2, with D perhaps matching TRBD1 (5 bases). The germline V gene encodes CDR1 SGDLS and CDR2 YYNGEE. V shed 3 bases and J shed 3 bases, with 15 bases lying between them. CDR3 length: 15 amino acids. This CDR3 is CASSARPQGDYGYTF. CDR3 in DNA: TGTGCCAGCAGCGCCCGGCCGCAGGGTGACTATGGCTACACCTTC.

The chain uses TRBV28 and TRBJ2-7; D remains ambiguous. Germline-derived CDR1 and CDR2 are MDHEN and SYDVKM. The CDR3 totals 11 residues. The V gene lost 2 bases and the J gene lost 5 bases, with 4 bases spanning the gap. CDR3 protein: CASSLINEQYF. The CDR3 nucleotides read TGTGCCAGCAGTTTAATCAACGAGCAGTACTTC.

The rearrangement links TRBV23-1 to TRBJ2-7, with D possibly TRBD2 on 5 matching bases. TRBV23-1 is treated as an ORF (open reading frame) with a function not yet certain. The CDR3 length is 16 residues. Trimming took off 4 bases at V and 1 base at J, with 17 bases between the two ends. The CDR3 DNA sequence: TGCGCCAGCAGTCGCCCTGGTAGGACGGGATCCTACGAGCAGTACTTC. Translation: CASSRPGRTGSYEQYF.

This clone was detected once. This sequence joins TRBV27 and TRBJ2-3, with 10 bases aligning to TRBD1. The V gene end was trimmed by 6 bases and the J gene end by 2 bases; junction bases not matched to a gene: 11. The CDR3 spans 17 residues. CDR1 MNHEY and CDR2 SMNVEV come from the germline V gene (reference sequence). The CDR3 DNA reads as TGTGCCAGCAGCAAATCGATCGGGACAGGGGTCACAGATACGCAGTATTTT. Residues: CASSKSIGTGVTDTQYF.

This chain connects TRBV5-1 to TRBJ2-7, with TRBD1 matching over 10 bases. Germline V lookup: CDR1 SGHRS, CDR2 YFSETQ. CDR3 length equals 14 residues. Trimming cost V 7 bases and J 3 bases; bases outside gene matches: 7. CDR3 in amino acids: CASFPGQGNYEQYF. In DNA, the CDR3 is TGCGCCAGCTTTCCGGGACAGGGGAACTACGAGCAGTACTTC.

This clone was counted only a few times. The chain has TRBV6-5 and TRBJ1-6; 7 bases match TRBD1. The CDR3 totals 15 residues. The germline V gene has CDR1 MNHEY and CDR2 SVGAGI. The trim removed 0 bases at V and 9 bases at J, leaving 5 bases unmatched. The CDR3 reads CASSYSPGGISPLHF. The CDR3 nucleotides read TGTGCCAGCAGTTACTCACCAGGGGGAATTTCACCCCTCCACTTT.

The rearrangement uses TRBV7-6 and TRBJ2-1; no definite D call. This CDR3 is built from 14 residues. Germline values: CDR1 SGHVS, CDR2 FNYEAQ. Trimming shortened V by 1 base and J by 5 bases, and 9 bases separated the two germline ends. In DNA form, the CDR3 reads TGTGCCAGCAGCTTAGAACTGGTTGACAATGAGCAGTTCTTC. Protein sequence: CASSLELVDNEQFF.

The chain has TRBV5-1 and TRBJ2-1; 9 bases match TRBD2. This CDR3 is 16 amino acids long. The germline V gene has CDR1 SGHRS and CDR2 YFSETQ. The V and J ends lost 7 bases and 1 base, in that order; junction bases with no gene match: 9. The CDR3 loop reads CASSKVAGGSYNEQFF. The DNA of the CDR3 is TGCGCCAGCTCCAAGGTGGCGGGAGGGTCCTACAATGAGCAGTTCTTC.

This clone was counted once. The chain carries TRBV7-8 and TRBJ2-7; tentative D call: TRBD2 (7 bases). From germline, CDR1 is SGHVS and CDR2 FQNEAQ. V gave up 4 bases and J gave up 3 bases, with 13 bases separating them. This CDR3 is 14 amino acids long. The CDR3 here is CASSYEGGLYEQYF. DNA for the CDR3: TGTGCCAGCAGCTACGAGGGGGGGCTCTACGAGCAGTACTTC.

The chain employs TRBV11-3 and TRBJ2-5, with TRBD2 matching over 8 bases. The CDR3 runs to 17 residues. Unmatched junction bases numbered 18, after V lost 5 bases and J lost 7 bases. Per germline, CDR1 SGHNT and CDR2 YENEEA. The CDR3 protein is CASSPSGPAGDSGTQYF. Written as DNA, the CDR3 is TGTGCCAGCAGCCCTTCTGGACCAGCGGGAGACTCTGGGACCCAGTACTTC.

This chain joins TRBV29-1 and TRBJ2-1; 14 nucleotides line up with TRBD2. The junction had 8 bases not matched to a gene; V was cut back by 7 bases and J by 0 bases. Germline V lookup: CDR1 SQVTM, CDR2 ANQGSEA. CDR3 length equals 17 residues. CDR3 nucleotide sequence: TGCAGCGCCCTAGGACTAGCGGGAGGCCCCTCCTACAATGAGCAGTTCTTC. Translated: CSALGLAGGPSYNEQFF.